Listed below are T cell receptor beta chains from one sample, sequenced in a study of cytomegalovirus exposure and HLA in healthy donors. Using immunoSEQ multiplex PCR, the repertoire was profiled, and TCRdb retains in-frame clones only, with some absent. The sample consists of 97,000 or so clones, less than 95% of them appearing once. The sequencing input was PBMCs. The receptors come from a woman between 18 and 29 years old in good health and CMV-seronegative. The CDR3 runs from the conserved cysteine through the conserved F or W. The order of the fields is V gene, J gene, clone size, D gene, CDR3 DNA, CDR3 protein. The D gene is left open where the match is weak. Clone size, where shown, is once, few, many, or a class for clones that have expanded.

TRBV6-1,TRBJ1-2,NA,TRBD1,TGTGCCAGCAGTGAAGGCACAGGGGGGTATGGCTATGGCTACACCTTC,CASSEGTGGYGYGYTF
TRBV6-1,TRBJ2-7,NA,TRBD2,TGTGCCACCTTGGGACTAGCGGAATCCTACGAGCAGTACTTC,CATLGLAESYEQYF
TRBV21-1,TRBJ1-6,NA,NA,TGTGCCAGCAGCAAACTGGACTGGCTGGTCCCCCTCCACTTT,CASSKLDWLVPLHF
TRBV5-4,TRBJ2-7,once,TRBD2,TGTGCCAGCAGCTTGAGCGGGGACCCCTACGAGCAGTACTTC,CASSLSGDPYEQYF
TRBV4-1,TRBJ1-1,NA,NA,TGCGCCAGCAGTCACTCAGACAGGAACACTGAAGCTTTCTTT,CASSHSDRNTEAFF
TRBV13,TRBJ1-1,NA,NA,TGTGCCAGCAGGGGACCCGACGGGGGAGTTGCTGAAGCTTTCTTT,CASRGPDGGVAEAFF
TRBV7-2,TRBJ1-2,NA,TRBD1,TGTGCCAGCAGCGTACATGGGACAGGGGCTACTGGCTACACCTTC,CASSVHGTGATGYTF
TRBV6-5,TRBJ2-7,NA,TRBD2,TGTGCCAGCAGTTACTCGAGGCGGGAGTGGGGAACAGAGCAGTACTTC,CASSYSRREWGTEQYF
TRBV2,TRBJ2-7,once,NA,TGTGCCAGCAGTGTGTACAGCGGGTCCTACGAGCAGTACTTC,CASSVYSGSYEQYF
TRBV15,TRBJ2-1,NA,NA,TGTGCCACCAGCCCCATACGTGGGAGAGGTTACAATGAGCAGTTCTTC,CATSPIRGRGYNEQFF
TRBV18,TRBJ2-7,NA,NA,TGTGCCAGCTCACTTCCCGCCTACGAGCAGTACTTC,CASSLPAYEQYF
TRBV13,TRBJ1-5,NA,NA,TGTGCCAGCGGAGACAGGTATCAGCCCCAGCATTTT,CASGDRYQPQHF
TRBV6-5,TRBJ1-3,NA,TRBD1,TGTGCCAGCAGTTACGGGACAGGGGCTGGAAACACCATATATTTT,CASSYGTGAGNTIYF
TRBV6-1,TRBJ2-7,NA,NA,TGTGCCAGCAGGGCGGGGTGGGACTCCTACGAGCAGTACTTC,CASRAGWDSYEQYF
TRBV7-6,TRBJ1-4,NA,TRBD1,TGTGCCAGCAGCTTAGGAATGCGACAGGGGGTTGCAACTAATGAAAAACTGTTTTTT,CASSLGMRQGVATNEKLFF
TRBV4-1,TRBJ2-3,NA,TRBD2,TGCGCCAGCAGCCAAAGACTAGCGGGGGGCACAGATACGCAGTATTTT,CASSQRLAGGTDTQYF
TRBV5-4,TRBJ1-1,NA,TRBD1,TGTGCCAGCAGTGGGGACAGGAACACTGAAGCTTTCTTT,CASSGDRNTEAFF
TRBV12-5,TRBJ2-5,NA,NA,TGTGCTAGTGACCTACCAGGGGCCCCAGGAGAGACCCAGTACTTC,CASDLPGAPGETQYF
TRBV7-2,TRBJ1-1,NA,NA,TGTGCCAGCAGCTTAGCGCGGGGGGATCGGTACACTGAAGCTTTCTTT,CASSLARGDRYTEAFF
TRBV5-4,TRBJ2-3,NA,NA,TGTGCCAGCAGTCGGTGGGCAGGGGGCACAGATACGCAGTATTTT,CASSRWAGGTDTQYF
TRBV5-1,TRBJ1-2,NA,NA,TGCGCCAGCAGCTTGATTGGGGGCGAGGAGGATGGCTACACCTTC,CASSLIGGEEDGYTF
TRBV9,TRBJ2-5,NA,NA,TGTGCCAGCAGCGCCTCGACCCTCCGAGCGGAGACCCAGTACTTC,CASSASTLRAETQYF
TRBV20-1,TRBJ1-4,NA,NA,TGCAGTGTAAGGGAGGCGGAAAAACTGCTTTTT,CSVREAEKLLF